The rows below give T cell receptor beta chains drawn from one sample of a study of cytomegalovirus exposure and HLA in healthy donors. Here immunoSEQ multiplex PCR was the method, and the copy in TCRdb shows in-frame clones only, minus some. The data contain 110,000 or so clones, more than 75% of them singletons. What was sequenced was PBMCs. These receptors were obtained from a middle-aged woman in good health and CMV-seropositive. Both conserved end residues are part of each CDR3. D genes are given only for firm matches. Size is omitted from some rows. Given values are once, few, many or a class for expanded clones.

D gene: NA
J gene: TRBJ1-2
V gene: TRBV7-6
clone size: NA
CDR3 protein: CASSALRGPNYGYTF
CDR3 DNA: TGTGCCAGCAGCGCCCTCAGGGGCCCTAACTATGGCTACACCTTC

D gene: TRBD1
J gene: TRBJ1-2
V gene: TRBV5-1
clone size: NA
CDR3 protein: CASSLDRGVYTF
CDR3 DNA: TGCGCCAGCAGCTTGGACAGGGGAGTCTACACCTTC

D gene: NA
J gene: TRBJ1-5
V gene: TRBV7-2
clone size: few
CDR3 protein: CASSLQGPPQHF
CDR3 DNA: TGTGCCAGCAGCCTACAGGGTCCGCCCCAGCATTTT

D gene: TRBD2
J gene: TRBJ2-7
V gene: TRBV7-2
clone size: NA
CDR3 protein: CASSLGGGGTTYEQYF
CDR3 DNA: TGTGCCAGCAGCTTAGGTGGGGGGGGAACAACCTACGAGCAGTACTTC

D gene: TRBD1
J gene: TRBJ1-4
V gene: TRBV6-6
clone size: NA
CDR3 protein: CASSSAGTVNEKLFF
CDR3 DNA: TGTGCCAGCAGTTCCGCCGGGACAGTTAATGAAAAACTGTTTTTT

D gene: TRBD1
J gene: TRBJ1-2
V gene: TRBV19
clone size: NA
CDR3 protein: CASSIGDSTNYGYTF
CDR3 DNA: TGTGCCAGTAGTATAGGGGACAGCACTAACTATGGCTACACCTTC

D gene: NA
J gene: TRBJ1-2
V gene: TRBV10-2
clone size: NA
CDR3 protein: CASRKIGVYGYTF
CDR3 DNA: TGCGCCAGCAGGAAGATTGGAGTTTATGGCTACACCTTC

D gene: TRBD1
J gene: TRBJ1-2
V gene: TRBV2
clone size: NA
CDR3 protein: CASNTGQGGYTF
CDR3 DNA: TGTGCCAGCAATACAGGACAGGGCGGCTACACCTTC

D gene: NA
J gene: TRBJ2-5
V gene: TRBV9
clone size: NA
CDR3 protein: CASNLDSLQETQYF
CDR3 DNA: TGTGCCAGCAATCTAGACAGCCTCCAAGAGACCCAGTACTTC

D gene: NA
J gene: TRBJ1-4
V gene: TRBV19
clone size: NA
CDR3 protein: CASSFQGIQNEKLFF
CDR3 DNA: TGTGCCAGTAGTTTTCAGGGGATACAGAATGAAAAACTGTTTTTT

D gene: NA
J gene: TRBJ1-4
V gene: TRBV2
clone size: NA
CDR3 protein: CATSTVSSTNEKLFF
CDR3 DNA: TGTGCCACCTCGACAGTTTCGTCTACTAATGAAAAACTGTTTTTT

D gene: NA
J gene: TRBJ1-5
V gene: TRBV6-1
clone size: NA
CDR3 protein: CASILQITDQPQHF
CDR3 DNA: TGTGCCAGCATCCTACAGATAACCGATCAGCCCCAGCATTTT

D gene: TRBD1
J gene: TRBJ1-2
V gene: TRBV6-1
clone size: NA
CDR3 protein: CASSEGTGVGGYTF
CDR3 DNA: TGTGCCAGCAGTGAGGGGACAGGGGTAGGAGGCTACACCTTC

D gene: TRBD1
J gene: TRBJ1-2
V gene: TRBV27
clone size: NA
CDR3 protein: CASSFWDRGFGYTF
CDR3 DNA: TGTGCCAGCAGTTTTTGGGACAGGGGTTTCGGCTACACCTTC

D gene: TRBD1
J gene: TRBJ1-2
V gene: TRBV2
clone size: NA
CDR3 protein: CATEQGLRYGYTF
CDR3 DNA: TGTGCCACCGAACAGGGGCTTCGCTATGGCTACACCTTC

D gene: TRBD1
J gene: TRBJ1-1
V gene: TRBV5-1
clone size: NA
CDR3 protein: CASSVQGAENTEAFF
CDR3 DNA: TGCGCCAGCAGCGTTCAGGGGGCTGAGAACACTGAAGCTTTCTTT

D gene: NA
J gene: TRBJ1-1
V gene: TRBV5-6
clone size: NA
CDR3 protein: CASSLGAFNTEAFF
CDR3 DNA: TGTGCCAGCAGCTTAGGGGCTTTTAACACTGAAGCTTTCTTT

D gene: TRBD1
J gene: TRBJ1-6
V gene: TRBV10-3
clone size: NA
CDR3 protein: CAISASGTGLISPLHF
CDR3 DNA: TGTGCCATCAGTGCTTCGGGGACAGGGTTAATTTCACCCCTCCACTTT

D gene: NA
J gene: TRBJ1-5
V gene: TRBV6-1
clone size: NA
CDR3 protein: CASSESGGNQPQHF
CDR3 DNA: TGTGCCAGCAGTGAATCGGGGGGAAATCAGCCCCAGCATTTT

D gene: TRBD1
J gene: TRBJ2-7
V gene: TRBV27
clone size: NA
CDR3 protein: CASRSRDRGVEQYF
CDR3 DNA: TGTGCCAGCAGAAGCAGGGACAGGGGGGTGGAGCAGTACTTC

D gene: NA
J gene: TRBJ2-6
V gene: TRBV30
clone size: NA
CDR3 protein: CAYPRGSRSGANVLTF
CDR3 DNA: TGTGCTTATCCCAGGGGATCTCGGTCTGGGGCCAACGTCCTGACTTTC

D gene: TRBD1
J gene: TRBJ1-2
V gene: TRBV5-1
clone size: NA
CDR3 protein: CASSLAPQGGGMDYTF
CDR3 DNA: TGCGCCAGCAGCTTGGCCCCCCAGGGGGGAGGCATGGACTACACCTTC

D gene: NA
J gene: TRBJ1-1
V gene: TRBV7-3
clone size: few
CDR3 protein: CASSLTAGYTEAFF
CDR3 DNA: TGTGCCAGCAGCTTAACCGCCGGTTATACTGAAGCTTTCTTT

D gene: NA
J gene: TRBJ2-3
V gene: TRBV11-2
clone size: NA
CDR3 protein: CASTSLDTQYF
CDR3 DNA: TGTGCCAGCACCAGTCTGGATACGCAGTATTTT

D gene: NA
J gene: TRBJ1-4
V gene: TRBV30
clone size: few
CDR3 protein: CAWTPWEQGANEKLFF
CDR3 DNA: TGTGCCTGGACCCCTTGGGAACAGGGAGCTAATGAAAAACTGTTTTTT

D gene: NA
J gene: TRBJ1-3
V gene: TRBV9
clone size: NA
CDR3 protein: CASSVAVGNTIYF
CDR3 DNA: TGTGCCAGCAGCGTAGCAGTGGGAAACACCATATATTTT

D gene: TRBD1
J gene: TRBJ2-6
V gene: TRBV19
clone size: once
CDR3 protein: CASSSRGTRSGANVLTF
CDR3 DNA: TGTGCCAGTAGTTCCAGGGGGACCCGCTCTGGGGCCAACGTCCTGACTTTC

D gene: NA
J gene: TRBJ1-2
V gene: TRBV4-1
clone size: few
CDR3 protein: CASSQDGRAGYTF
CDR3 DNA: TGCGCCAGCAGCCAAGATGGCAGGGCTGGCTACACCTTC

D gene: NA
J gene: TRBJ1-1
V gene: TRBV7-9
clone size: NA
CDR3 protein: CASTPGRGAFF
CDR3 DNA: TGTGCCAGCACCCCGGGCAGGGGAGCTTTCTTT

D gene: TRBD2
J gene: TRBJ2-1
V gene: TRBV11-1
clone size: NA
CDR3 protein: CASSRLALHNEQFF
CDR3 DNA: TGTGCCAGCAGCCGACTAGCCCTCCACAATGAGCAGTTCTTC

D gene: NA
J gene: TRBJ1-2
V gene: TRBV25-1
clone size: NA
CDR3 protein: CASSRLGGEGYTF
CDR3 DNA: TGTGCCAGCAGCCGACTGGGGGGGGAAGGCTACACCTTC

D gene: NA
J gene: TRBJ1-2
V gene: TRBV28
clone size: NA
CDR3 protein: CASSPDILYGYTF
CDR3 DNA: TGTGCCAGCAGTCCGGACATCCTCTATGGCTACACCTTC